These 30 T cell receptor beta chains were sequenced from one sample in a study of blood T cell repertoires in COVID-19. The method was immunoSEQ multiplex PCR; TCRdb's version includes in-frame clones alone and lacks a portion of them. There are 300,000 or so clones in the sample; approximately 90% occur only once, and under 11% lies in the top ten. The specimen was PBMCs or T cells enriched from blood (not recorded which). These receptors came from a woman aged 18-29 years who had recovered from COVID-19.

This chain links TRBV3-1 (or the pseudogene TRBV3-2) with TRBJ2-4; TRBD2 might be the D (6 bases). This CDR3 comprises 16 residues. V lost 4 bases and J lost 6, with 19 bases in between. Per the germline V gene, CDR1 is LGHDT and CDR2 is YNNKEL (reference sequence). CDR3 coding DNA: TGTGCCAGCAGCCCCTTGAATTCGAGGCGGGGAAACATTCAGTACTTC. Translated, it gives CASSPLNSRRGNIQYF.

V is TRBV18 and J is TRBJ1-1, with D hard to call. Germline V lookup: CDR1 KGHSH, CDR2 LQKENI. The V end was cut by 1 base, the J end by 4 bases, with 22 bases between. The CDR3 has 18 amino acids. CDR3: CASSPLGTQAGGGTEAFF. For the CDR3, the DNA is TGTGCCAGCTCACCACTGGGTACGCAGGCGGGAGGAGGCACTGAAGCTTTCTTT.

The rearrangement links TRBV5-5 to TRBJ1-4; the D is unclear. Trimming took off 2 bases at V and 5 bases at J, with 13 bases between the two ends. Germline V gene lookup returns CDR1 SGHKS and CDR2 YYEKEE (reference sequence). The CDR3 spans 15 residues. The CDR3 sequence is CASSFLAARNEKLFF. The CDR3 DNA reads TGTGCCAGCAGCTTTCTCGCCGCGCGGAATGAAAAACTGTTTTTT.

This chain connects TRBV24-1 to TRBJ2-5; 15 nucleotides match TRBD2. The V gene end was trimmed by 3 bases and the J gene end by 5 bases; junction bases not matched to a gene: 0. There are 15 residues in the CDR3. Germline-derived CDR1 and CDR2 are KGHDR and SFDVKD. CDR3 protein: CATSDGTSGGETQYF. CDR3 DNA: TGTGCCACCAGTGATGGGACTAGCGGGGGGGAGACCCAGTACTTC.

The chain recombines TRBV6-5 with TRBJ2-1; D remains ambiguous. The CDR3 totals 12 residues. Trimming pared 6 bases from V and 6 bases from J, leaving 9 bases between. Germline-derived CDR1 and CDR2 are MNHEY and SVGAGI. The chain's CDR3 is CASSSWANEQFF. CDR3 bases: TGTGCCAGCAGCTCCTGGGCCAATGAGCAGTTCTTC.

To note about this clone: The identical CDR3 is also encoded by other nucleotide sequences in the sample. The chain combines TRBV5-1 with TRBJ2-5; maybe TRBD1 (6 bases). This CDR3 spans 13 amino acids. Germline CDR1 SGHRS, CDR2 YFSETQ. Trimming cost V 0 bases and J 5 bases, with 8 bases left between them. In nucleotides, the CDR3 is TGCGCCAGCAGCTTGGTGGGGGCGGAGACCCAGTACTTC. Protein: CASSLVGAETQYF. The full variable domain, with the rest looked up from reference TRBV5-1 and TRBJ2-5, is KAGVTQTPRYLIKTRGQQVTLSCSPISGHRSVSWYQQTPGQGLQFLFEYFSETQRNKGNFPGRFSGRQFSNSRSEMNVSTLELGDSALYLCASSLVGAETQYFGPGTRLLVL.

This chain links TRBV5-6 with TRBJ1-2; 7 nucleotides match TRBD1. The V segment lost 1 base and the J segment 1 base; nucleotides outside the gene matches: 4. The CDR3 runs to 15 residues. From germline, CDR1 is SGHDT and CDR2 YYEEEE. CDR3: CASSLQTGFNYGYTF. CDR3 coding DNA: TGTGCCAGCAGCTTGCAGACAGGGTTTAACTATGGCTACACCTTC.

The chain carries TRBV27 and TRBJ1-2, with TRBD1 matching 11 bases. The length of the CDR3 is 14 residues. The trim removed 8 bases at V and 7 bases at J, leaving 9 bases unmatched. Germline loops: CDR1 MNHEY, CDR2 SMNVEV (reference sequence). The CDR3 DNA reads TGTGCCAGCGGATCACCCGGGACAGGGGGTGGCTACACCTTC. It specifies CASGSPGTGGGYTF.

This chain uses TRBV7-9 with TRBJ1-2; D uncertain. The CDR3 extends over 14 amino acids. V lost 5 bases, J lost 2 bases, and 12 bases lay in between. Germline V CDR1 and CDR2: SEHNR, FQNEAQ (reference sequence). CDR3 coding DNA: TGTGCCAGCAGCCTCCCTACGGGGAACTATGGCTACACCTTC. Amino acids: CASSLPTGNYGYTF.

CDR3 sequence reads: CASSPGYVGRHTDTQYF. DNA of the CDR3: TGCGCCAGCAGCCCAGGGTACGTTGGGCGCCACACAGATACGCAGTATTTT. V gene TRBV5-1 combines with J gene TRBJ2-3, with D maybe TRBD1 (5 bases). V dropped 4 bases and J dropped 2 bases, with 20 bases sitting between them. From germline, CDR1 is SGHRS and CDR2 YFSETQ. The CDR3 runs 17 residues.

The chain has TRBV27 and TRBJ1-1; 8 bases fit TRBD1. Losses at the gene ends were 8 bases for V and 6 bases for J; bases not matched to a gene: 14. This CDR3 comprises 15 residues. Germline CDR1 reads MNHEY; CDR2 reads SMNVEV (reference sequence). The CDR3 nucleotides read TGTGCCAGCCTTTCAGGGGGCGGTTTTAGGGCTGAAGCTTTCTTT. Its translation is CASLSGGGFRAEAFF.

V usage is TRBV6-1 and J usage is TRBJ1-2; the D is unclear. There are 15 residues in the CDR3. The V end lost 0 bases, the J end lost 4 bases, and 12 bases lay between the germline ends. CDR1 is MNHNS, CDR2 SASEGT, per germline. The CDR3 reads CASSEALASGYGYTF. The CDR3 region has the DNA TGTGCCAGCAGTGAAGCGCTTGCCAGCGGCTATGGCTACACCTTC.

The CDR3 sequence is CAWSVDREKLFF. In DNA, the CDR3 is TGTGCCTGGAGTGTAGACAGAGAAAAACTGTTTTTT. V and J are TRBV30 and TRBJ1-4; D is perhaps TRBD1 (5 bases). Germline assignment: CDR1 GTSNPN and CDR2 SVGIG (reference sequence). The length of the CDR3 is 12 residues. V shed 0 bases and J shed 8 bases, with 7 bases lying between them.

The V call is TRBV9, the J call TRBJ1-2, with 9 bases identical to TRBD1. V was pared by 4 bases and J by 2 bases, with 3 bases of the junction left unmatched. The CDR3 runs 14 residues. CDR1 SGDLS and CDR2 YYNGEE come from the germline V gene. CDR3 nucleotides: TGTGCCAGCAGCCCTGGACAGGGGAACTATGGCTACACCTTC. It encodes CASSPGQGNYGYTF.

This clone has just a few counts. The V and J genes are TRBV18 and TRBJ2-7, with a tentative D call TRBD1 (5 bases). V was pared by 5 bases and J by 6 bases, with 11 bases between. Per the germline V gene, CDR1 is KGHSH and CDR2 is LQKENI. The CDR3 has 12 amino acids. CDR3 in amino acids: CASSETGVEQYF. CDR3 DNA: TGTGCCAGCTCAGAAACAGGCGTCGAGCAGTACTTC.

The J gene is TRBJ1-2, the V gene TRBV6-5; D possibly corresponds to TRBD1 (5 bases). This CDR3 spans 12 amino acids. Trimming removed 8 bases at V and 5 bases at J, with 12 bases between. Germline-derived CDR1 and CDR2 are MNHEY and SVGAGI. CDR3 nucleotides: TGTGCCAGCCAACAACAGGCATATGGCTACACCTTC. Its protein is CASQQQAYGYTF.

This clone was observed a single time. The chain recombines TRBV18 with TRBJ1-1, with TRBD1 matching 7 bases. Trimming removed 3 bases from V and 2 bases from J; junction bases left unmatched: 3. Germline V gene sequence: CDR1 KGHSH, CDR2 LQKENI. The CDR3 has 14 residues. The CDR3 protein is CASSPGTANTEAFF. Here the CDR3 DNA reads TGTGCCAGCTCACCTGGGACAGCCAACACTGAAGCTTTCTTT.

The chain employs TRBV29-1 and TRBJ2-1, with D tentatively TRBD2 (6 bases). This CDR3 contains 13 residues. V was pared by 7 bases and J by 5 bases, with 15 bases between. Germline V gene data show CDR1 as SQVTM and CDR2 as ANQGSEA. The DNA of the CDR3 is TGCAGCGCCTCGGGACTCCGGAACAATGAGCAGTTCTTC. Translating gives CSASGLRNNEQFF.

The V call is TRBV5-1, the J call TRBJ2-7, with unresolved D. The germline gives CDR1 SGHRS, CDR2 YFSETQ. The CDR3 is 11 residues long. V was clipped by 0 bases and J by 6 bases, with 4 bases between them. The CDR3 region has the DNA TGCGCCAGCAGCTTGGACGGCGAGCAGTACTTC. This codes for CASSLDGEQYF. Looking up the rest from reference TRBV5-1 and TRBJ2-7 gives the full variable domain: KAGVTQTPRYLIKTRGQQVTLSCSPISGHRSVSWYQQTPGQGLQFLFEYFSETQRNKGNFPGRFSGRQFSNSRSEMNVSTLELGDSALYLCASSLDGEQYFGPGTRLTVT.

The chain combines TRBV19 with TRBJ1-1; D call uncertain. The CDR3 extends over 13 amino acids. In germline, CDR1 is LNHDA, CDR2 SQIVND (reference sequence). Trimming left V 3 bases short and J 5 bases short, with 10 bases between. The CDR3 DNA sequence: TGTGCCAGTAGTATTGAAGAGTGGACTGAAGCTTTCTTT. The encoded protein is CASSIEEWTEAFF.

The chain is built from TRBV2 and TRBJ1-1, with D unclear. Trimming shortened V by 6 bases and J by 7 bases, and 9 bases separated the two germline ends. CDR1 and CDR2 from the germline V gene are SNHLY and FYNNEI. The length of the CDR3 is 11 residues. In nucleotides, the CDR3 is TGTGCCAGCAGCGCGCACTTTGAAGCTTTCTTT. Translation: CASSAHFEAFF. The full variable domain, its missing parts supplied by reference TRBV2 and TRBJ1-1, is EPEVTQTPSHQVTQMGQEVILRCVPISNHLYFYWYRQILGQKVEFLVSFYNNEISEKSEIFDDQFSVERPDGSNFTLKIRSTKLEDSAMYFCASSAHFEAFFGQGTRLTVV.

This clone was picked up one time. This chain joins TRBV2 and TRBJ1-1; D possibly corresponds to TRBD1 (6 bases). CDR3 length equals 14 residues. Germline V gene lookup returns CDR1 SNHLY and CDR2 FYNNEI. With 4 bases removed from V and 3 bases from J, the gap between germline ends came to 12 bases. CDR3 in DNA: TGTGCCAGCAGTGCGGGGGGCGCGGACACTGAAGCTTTCTTT. It specifies CASSAGGADTEAFF.

The chain has TRBV9 and TRBJ1-2; D is uncertain. The CDR3 contains 14 residues. Germline CDR1 reads SGDLS; CDR2 reads YYNGEE. Deletions cut 3 bases from V and 6 bases from J, with 15 bases between. The CDR3 DNA is TGTGCCAGCAGCGACCCCTCCTCCTATGATGGCTACACCTTC. It is translated as CASSDPSSYDGYTF.

This chain connects TRBV9 to TRBJ2-7, with 11 positions matching TRBD1. Trimming took 4 bases from V and 2 from J; bases not matched to a gene: 5. The CDR3 is made up of 15 amino acids. The germline V gene encodes CDR1 SGDLS and CDR2 YYNGEE. The CDR3 region is CASSLGTGGAYEQYF. The CDR3 coding sequence is TGTGCCAGCAGCCTAGGGACAGGGGGGGCCTACGAGCAGTACTTC.

V is TRBV6-5 and J is TRBJ2-7; TRBD1 agrees at 9 bases. Losses at the gene ends were 10 bases for V and 4 bases for J; bases not matched to a gene: 5. The CDR3 is 12 residues long. Looked up from germline, CDR1 is MNHEY and CDR2 is SVGAGI. This chain's CDR3 is CAIPGQGYEQYF. The CDR3 region has the DNA TGTGCCATTCCGGGACAGGGTTACGAGCAGTACTTC.

The chain has TRBV10-2 and TRBJ1-5; D may be TRBD1 (6 bases). CDR3 size: 14 residues. Germline V CDR1 and CDR2: WSHSY, SAAADI. Between the trimmed V and J ends, which lost 5 bases and 0 bases, there was a span of 8 bases. CDR3 loop: CASSRTASNQPQHF. In DNA, the CDR3 is TGCGCCAGCAGTAGGACAGCTAGCAATCAGCCCCAGCATTTT.

This chain links TRBV10-3 with TRBJ2-2; TRBD1 is a possible D gene (5 bases). Trimming pared 3 bases from V and 5 bases from J, leaving 13 bases between. In germline, CDR1 is ENHRY, CDR2 SYGVKD. The CDR3 totals 15 residues. Written as DNA, the CDR3 is TGTGCCATCAGTGATCGGCAGGGTGGGACCGGGGAGCTGTTTTTT. Its protein is CAISDRQGGTGELFF.

This clone has only a few counts. The CDR3 spells CATSAQRGTDTQYF. DNA of the CDR3: TGTGCCACCAGTGCTCAGCGAGGCACAGATACGCAGTATTTT. The rearrangement links TRBV24-1 to TRBJ2-3; D is ambiguous. CDR3 size: 14 residues. The V and J ends lost 5 bases and 1 base respectively, with 9 bases between them. The germline CDR1 and CDR2 sequences are KGHDR and SFDVKD.

The chain is built from TRBV6-5 and TRBJ2-2; no reliable D call. V was shortened by 6 bases and J by 5 bases, with 7 bases between the two germline ends. The CDR3 loop spans 12 amino acids. Germline V lookup: CDR1 MNHEY, CDR2 SVGAGI. For the CDR3, the DNA is TGTGCCAGCAGCTCCCGGACCGGGGAGCTGTTTTTT. The encoded protein is CASSSRTGELFF.

V gene TRBV5-8 combines with J gene TRBJ1-2; 7 nucleotides agree with TRBD1. This CDR3 contains 13 residues. The germline CDR1 and CDR2 sequences are SGHTS and YDEGEE. The V segment lost 3 bases and the J segment 4 bases; nucleotides outside the gene matches: 3. The CDR3 spells CASSSGQVYGYTF. CDR3 nucleotide sequence: TGTGCCAGCAGCTCTGGACAGGTCTATGGCTACACCTTC.